Listed here is a single T cell receptor (beta chain). The sample is drawn from a study of blood T cell repertoires in COVID-19. The wider study: Italy, Spain and the United States were the sources of the convalescent and acute COVID-19 samples.

Original analysis: Amplification of reference gene primers was used by the study to estimate nucleated cell counts. Profiled with immunoSEQ multiplex PCR; TCRdb holds only in-frame clones, not every one. Clonal size and the V and J genes are those of that table, whereas D and trimming came from the DNA. There are 250,000 or so clones in the sample; about 80% occur only once, and 8.9% lies in the top ten. Trimming removed 4 bases from V and 3 bases from J; junction bases left unmatched: 7. Germline V lookup: CDR1 SGHTS, CDR2 YDEGEE. The CDR3 runs 15 residues. The sequenced sample consisted of peripheral blood. This receptor was taken from a man aged 80 or over with acute or convalescent COVID-19. The chain joins TRBV5-8 to TRBJ2-3; 8 bases are a match to TRBD2. DNA for the CDR3: TGTGCCAGCAGCCGGGGGGGGCTTAAAACAGATACGCAGTATTTT. This sequence encodes CASSRGGLKTDTQYF. The full variable domain, in which reference TRBV5-8 and TRBJ2-3 provide the parts outside the CDR3, is EAGVTQSPTHLIKTRGQQATLRCSPISGHTSVYWYQQALGLGLQFLLWYDEGEERNRGNFPPRFSGRQFPNYSSELNVNALELEDSALYLCASSRGGLKTDTQYFGPGTRLTVL.